The present TCR beta chain was sequenced within a study of T cell responses to AZD1222 COVID-19 vaccine. The table lists this clone with a count of one. Its antigen is unknown. Second doses were pooled across both intervals (about 4 or about 12 weeks). Points from the study as a whole: The peak T cell response came first, and repertoires were sampled only after it. Clonal diversity was possibly underestimated, and white British individuals and females predominated among donors. Of spike-specific TCRs, nearly half reportedly target regions left unmutated in variants.

Sequencing was performed with immunoSEQ multiplex PCR; in TCRdb, only in-frame clones are kept and a portion is missing. Counted here are 100,000 to 120,000 clones, 88% occurring once; the ten biggest clones make up under 6.5%. Germline CDR1 is ENHRY and CDR2 is SYGVKD. There are 17 residues in the CDR3. V dropped 6 bases and J dropped 2 bases, with 21 bases sitting between them. The sequence was obtained from an adult who received the AZD1222 COVID-19 vaccine. J is TRBJ2-3 and V is TRBV10-3; D perhaps matches TRBD1 (6 bases). The specimen was peripheral blood, collected 28 days after the second AZD1222 dose. CDR3 DNA sequence: TGTGCCATCAGGATGAGCCCGGGTAAGGGGGACACAGATACGCAGTATTTT. This codes for CAIRMSPGKGDTDTQYF.